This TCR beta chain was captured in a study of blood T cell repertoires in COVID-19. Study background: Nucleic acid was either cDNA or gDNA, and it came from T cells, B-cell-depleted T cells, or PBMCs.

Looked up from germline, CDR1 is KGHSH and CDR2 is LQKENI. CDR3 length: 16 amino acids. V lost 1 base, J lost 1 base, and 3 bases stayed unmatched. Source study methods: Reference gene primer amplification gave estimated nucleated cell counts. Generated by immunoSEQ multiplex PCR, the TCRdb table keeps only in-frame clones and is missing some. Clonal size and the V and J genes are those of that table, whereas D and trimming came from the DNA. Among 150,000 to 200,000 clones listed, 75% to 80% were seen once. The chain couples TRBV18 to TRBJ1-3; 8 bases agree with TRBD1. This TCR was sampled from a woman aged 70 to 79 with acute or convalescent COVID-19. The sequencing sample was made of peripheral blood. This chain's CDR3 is CASSPQGTGSGNTIYF. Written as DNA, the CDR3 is TGTGCCAGCTCACCACAGGGGACAGGATCTGGAAACACCATATATTTT.